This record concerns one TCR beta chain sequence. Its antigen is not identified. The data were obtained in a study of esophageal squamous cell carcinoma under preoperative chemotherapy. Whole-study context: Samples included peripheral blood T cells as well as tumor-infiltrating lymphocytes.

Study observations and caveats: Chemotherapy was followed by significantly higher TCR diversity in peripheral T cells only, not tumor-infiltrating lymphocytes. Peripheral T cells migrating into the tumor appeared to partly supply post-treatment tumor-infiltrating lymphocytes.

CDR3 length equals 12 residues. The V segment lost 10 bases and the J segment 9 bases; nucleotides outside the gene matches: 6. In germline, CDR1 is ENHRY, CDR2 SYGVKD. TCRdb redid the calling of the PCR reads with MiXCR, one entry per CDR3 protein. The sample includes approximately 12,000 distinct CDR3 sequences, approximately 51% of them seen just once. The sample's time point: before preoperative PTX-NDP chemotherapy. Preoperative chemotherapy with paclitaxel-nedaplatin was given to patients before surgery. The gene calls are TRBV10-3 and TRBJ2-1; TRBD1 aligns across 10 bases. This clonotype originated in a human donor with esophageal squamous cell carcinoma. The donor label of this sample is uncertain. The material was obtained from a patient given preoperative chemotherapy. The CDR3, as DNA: TGTGCCACCCGACAGGGGGCGGGTGAGCAGTTCTTC. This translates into CATRQGAGEQFF.